This T cell receptor (beta chain) came from a study of PD-1 blockade in classical Hodgkin lymphoma. The wider study: Nivolumab was administered to patients intravenously at 3 mg/kg every 2 weeks.

Notes on this clone: Its target is unknown.

V was shortened by 0 bases and J by 4 bases, with 7 bases between the two germline ends. This CDR3 spans 14 amino acids. Germline V gives CDR1 MGHRA, CDR2 YSYEKL. Only in-frame clones appear in the TCRdb table, and some are missing; sequencing was by immunoSEQ multiplex PCR. The sample records 16,000 or so clones, approximately 83% being singletons. Points from the study as a whole: Newly diagnosed patients had baseline TCR diversity that was reportedly lower than that of healthy donors.

Time point specified: cycle 4 day 1 (C4D1), after five to seven weeks of nivolumab. Every patient experienced relapse after autologous stem cell transplantation, and brentuximab vedotin exposure varied. Complete response, partial response or progressive disease constituted the best response categories observed. Sequencing was performed on peripheral blood mononuclear cells (PBMCs), taken before the fourth cycle of nivolumab. This chain links TRBV4-1 with TRBJ1-3; D remains unclear. This TCR came from a human donor with classical Hodgkin lymphoma. CDR3 residues: CASSQDGVGNTIYF. The CDR3 DNA is TGCGCCAGCAGCCAAGATGGGGTCGGAAACACCATATATTTT.